This entry lists 8 T cell receptor beta chains sequenced from one sample in a study of cytomegalovirus exposure and HLA in healthy donors. PCR used 60 Vbeta primers and 13 Jbeta primers. Using immunoSEQ multiplex PCR, the repertoire was profiled, and TCRdb retains in-frame clones only, with some absent. The repertoire holds roughly 100,000 clones, 75% seen once, with less than 11% in the top ten. The sequenced sample consisted of PBMCs. Receptors were obtained from a man aged 50 or older in good health and CMV-seronegative.

The chain uses TRBV19 and TRBJ1-2; D unresolved. V shed 3 bases and J shed 4 bases, with 12 bases lying between them. Germline CDR1 reads LNHDA; CDR2 reads SQIVND (reference sequence). The CDR3 runs 14 residues. The CDR3 reads CASSMSATSYGYTF. The CDR3 DNA reads as TGTGCCAGTAGTATGTCTGCCACCAGCTATGGCTACACCTTC.

V usage is TRBV9 and J usage is TRBJ2-2; 9 bases align to TRBD2. This CDR3 comprises 15 residues. Unmatched junction bases numbered 5, after V lost 2 bases and J lost 6 bases. CDR1 is SGDLS, CDR2 YYNGEE, per germline. The CDR3 loop is CASSVIAGVAGELFF. DNA for the CDR3: TGTGCCAGCAGCGTGATAGCGGGAGTGGCCGGGGAGCTGTTTTTT.

In its sample, this clone was seen a few times. The chain couples TRBV6-1 to TRBJ2-7, with 7 bases identical to TRBD2. The CDR3 runs 15 residues. From germline, CDR1 is MNHNS and CDR2 SASEGT. The junction had 8 bases not matched to a gene; V was cut back by 4 bases and J by 2 bases. The DNA of the CDR3 is TGTGCCAGCAGTGCCAGCGGGGAGGCAGCCTACGAGCAGTACTTC. As protein: CASSASGEAAYEQYF.

V gene TRBV5-1 combines with J gene TRBJ2-1; D not certain. CDR1 SGHRS and CDR2 YFSETQ come from the germline V gene. The CDR3 runs 15 residues. The ends were cut back, 0 bases at V and 4 bases at J, with 11 bases in the middle. CDR3 bases: TGCGCCAGCAGCTTGGACGGAGAAACGTACAATGAGCAGTTCTTC. Translating it yields CASSLDGETYNEQFF.

J is TRBJ1-4 and V is TRBV19; D is perhaps TRBD1 (6 bases). The CDR3 covers 16 residues. Germline CDR1 reads LNHDA; CDR2 reads SQIVND (reference sequence). The ends were cut back, 7 bases at V and 0 bases at J, with 15 bases in the middle. The CDR3, as DNA: TGTGCCAGTAACTACAGGGCGGGGGCAACTAATGAAAAACTGTTTTTT. Translating it yields CASNYRAGATNEKLFF.

The chain is built from TRBV30 and TRBJ2-1; 11 bases fit TRBD2. Germline V gene data show CDR1 as GTSNPN and CDR2 as SVGIG (reference sequence). This CDR3 contains 16 residues. V lost 2 bases, J lost 5 bases, and 8 bases stayed unmatched. The CDR3 DNA follows: TGTGCCTGGAGTCCCCGACTAGCGGGACGCCACAATGAGCAGTTCTTC. It translates to CAWSPRLAGRHNEQFF.

This sequence joins TRBV9 and TRBJ1-1; a possible D gene is TRBD1 (5 bases). Germline CDR1 SGDLS, CDR2 YYNGEE. The CDR3 is made up of 15 amino acids. The germline V and J ends were trimmed by 4 bases and 0 bases, with 13 bases remaining between them. The CDR3 DNA is TGTGCCAGCAGCCCCTTCGACAGCATGAACACTGAAGCTTTCTTT. As protein: CASSPFDSMNTEAFF.

The rearrangement links TRBV30 to TRBJ1-2; possible D gene TRBD1, 6 bases. Germline V gene data show CDR1 as GTSNPN and CDR2 as SVGIG (reference sequence). V was cut by 7 bases and J by 7 bases, with 13 bases left in between. The CDR3 runs to 11 residues. DNA for the CDR3: TGTGCCTCCGCGGCAGGGGTTGGCTACACCTTC. This translates into CASAAGVGYTF. Full variable domain (rest looked up from reference TRBV30 and TRBJ1-2): SQTIHQWPATLVQPVGSPLSLECTVEGTSNPNLYWYRQAAGRGLQLLFYSVGIGQISSEVPQNLSASRPQDRQFILSSKKLLLSDSGFYLCASAAGVGYTFGSGTRLTVV.